The rows below give T cell receptor beta chains drawn from one sample of a study of T cell responses to AZD1222 COVID-19 vaccine. Some clones are missing from TCRdb's copy, which holds only in-frame ones; the method was immunoSEQ multiplex PCR. The sample has more than 70,000 clones, less than 95% seen once; the top ten hold 28%. The source material was peripheral blood, sampled 28 days after the second AZD1222 dose. Receptors were obtained from an adult who received the AZD1222 COVID-19 vaccine. Both conserved end residues are part of each CDR3. Fields, in order: J gene, V gene, CDR3 protein.

>TRBJ1-1|TRBV28
CASSLDQNTEAFF
>TRBJ2-1|TRBV6-5
CASSWQREGNEQFF
>TRBJ2-5|TRBV25-1
CASSGGAPRETQYF
>TRBJ2-7|TRBV15
CATSTHGGRGEQYF
>TRBJ1-1|TRBV6-4
CASSGVPNTEAFF
>TRBJ2-1|TRBV7-2
CASSSILAGASRFF
>TRBJ2-3|TRBV3-1/TRBV3-2
CASSQGERPSTDTQYF
>TRBJ2-3|TRBV7-2
CASRPTTSTDTQYF
>TRBJ2-6|TRBV6-6
CASLSPNSGANVLTF
>TRBJ2-1|TRBV6-5
CASSLDSYNEQFF